This passage covers 4 T cell receptor beta chains from one sample sequenced in a study of T-cell memory formation after mild COVID-19. From the 5' RACE reads, TCRdb called clonotypes with MiXCR, one entry per CDR3 protein. Of about half a million distinct CDR3 sequences listed, about 18% are singletons. Source material: PBMCs or a T cell subset sorted from them (not recorded which). These receptors were obtained from an adult woman who had mild COVID-19 (a few samples of this study predate the infection). Cell type and time point are not known.

This clonotype was seen many times. J is TRBJ2-3 and V is TRBV10-3; 10 nucleotides agree with TRBD2. J was trimmed by 0 bases and V by 5 bases; bases with no gene match: 2. The germline gives CDR1 ENHRY, CDR2 SYGVKD. The CDR3 runs 15 residues. For the CDR3, the DNA is TGTGCCATCAGTCCTAGCGGGGGAAGCACAGATACGCAGTATTTT. This codes for CAISPSGGSTDTQYF.

The chain recombines TRBV4-2 with TRBJ2-1; no clear D gene. Germline V gene data show CDR1 as LGHNA and CDR2 as YNFKEQ. CDR3 length: 15 amino acids. V gave up 4 bases and J gave up 4 bases, with 14 bases separating them. CDR3 in DNA: TGTGCCAGCAGCCCGCGTGAGAGAGGATACAATGAGCAGTTCTTC. This gives the protein CASSPRERGYNEQFF.

This clonotype has more than one count but fewer than ten. The V gene is TRBV29-1, the J gene TRBJ1-2; D call uncertain. From germline, CDR1 is SQVTM and CDR2 ANQGSEA. Trimming cost V 7 bases and J 0 bases, with 12 bases left between them. The CDR3 totals 13 residues. CDR3 sequence: CSGVEPANYGYTF. The CDR3 DNA reads as TGCAGCGGGGTTGAGCCGGCTAACTATGGCTACACCTTC.

The chain links TRBV25-1 to TRBJ2-5; 8 nucleotides line up with TRBD1. With 6 bases clipped from V and 5 bases from J, the junction kept 11 bases outside the gene matches. In germline, CDR1 is MGHDK, CDR2 SYGVNS. There are 15 residues in the CDR3. CDR3 DNA sequence: TGTGCCAGCAGCGGGGCCAGGGGGCAGCTGGAGACCCAGTACTTC. It specifies CASSGARGQLETQYF.